This is a list of T cell receptor beta chains from one sample in a study of T cell repertoires in cytomegalovirus infection. TCRdb re-called the reads with MiXCR, one entry per CDR3 protein. The data show about 500,000 distinct CDR3 sequences, around a third seen once. Their antigens remain unidentified. The material sequenced was cultured PBMCs, taken from culture after CMV antigen stimulation. These receptor sequences come from a human donor in good health (CMV status not recorded). Some clones in this sample may be carry-over from other donors' samples. Both conserved end residues are part of each CDR3. Clone size is stated in some rows and not others, as once, few, many or a class when expanded.

v_call clone_size cdr3_aa
TRBV19 . CASSPPQMNTEAFF
TRBV6-1 . CASTGSGEQYF
TRBV28 . CASSSLRQPQHF
TRBV7-2 many CASSPTSGPPTDTQYF
TRBV7-9 . CASSPKMVNTEAFF
TRBV28 few CASSLGSRGNEQFF
TRBV18 few CASSHASGSSDEQFF
TRBV7-2 . CASSLAGGHRDTQYF
TRBV7-8 few CASSLAVSGLLYNEQFF
TRBV7-8 few CASSLRTRVEQFF
TRBV7-2 many CASSLELALNEQFF
TRBV6-6 few CASSLTSGRLETQYF
TRBV12-3/TRBV12-4 . CASSMGQIDNSPLHF
TRBV28 many CASSDGGGAKNIQYF
TRBV7-2 many CASSPAGYNEQFF
TRBV19 many CASSPPPRGTGTPDTQYF
TRBV6-2/TRBV6-3 few CASRRDGSTEAFF
TRBV19 few CASSGTGQRIQYF
TRBV15 . CATSRAGSGSNEQFF
TRBV7-2 . CASSFGQGITDTQYF
TRBV7-8 . CASSPAFHPEQFF
TRBV12-3/TRBV12-4 few CASSPPPNQETQYF
TRBV7-2 many CASSRRAGNIQYF
TRBV7-3 few CASSLSLGDTQYF
TRBV18 . CASSPPGQGGNTIYF
TRBV7-2 . CASSLSPPPASYTQYF
TRBV4-1 . CASSQRGPWREVTYNEQFF
TRBV20-1 . CSASPSGAGNTIYF
TRBV29-1 . CSVYMGYEQYF
TRBV19 few CASSIRHRAAFANTGELFF
TRBV7-6 few CASSLVGDSGYSYNEQFF
TRBV7-8 few CASSTQGDGAEAFF
TRBV20-1 . CSGLAGGTDTQYF
TRBV7-9 . CASSSAVRRENEKLFF
TRBV6-6 few CASSYSGGVQYF
TRBV5-4 . CASSSAKATSGYTDMQYF